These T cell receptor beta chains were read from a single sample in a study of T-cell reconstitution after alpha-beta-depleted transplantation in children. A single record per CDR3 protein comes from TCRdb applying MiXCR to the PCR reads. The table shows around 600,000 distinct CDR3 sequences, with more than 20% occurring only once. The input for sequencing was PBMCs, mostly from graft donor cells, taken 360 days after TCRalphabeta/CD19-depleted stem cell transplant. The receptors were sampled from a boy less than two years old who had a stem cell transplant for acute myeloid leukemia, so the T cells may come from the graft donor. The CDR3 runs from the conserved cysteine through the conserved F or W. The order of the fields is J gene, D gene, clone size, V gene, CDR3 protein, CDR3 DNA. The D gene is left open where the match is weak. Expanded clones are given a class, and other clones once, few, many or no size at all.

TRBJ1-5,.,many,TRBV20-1,CSARERTHSNQPQHF,TGCAGTGCTAGAGAGAGGACCCATAGCAATCAGCCCCAGCATTTT
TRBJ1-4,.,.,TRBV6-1,CASLGSRNEKLFF,TGTGCCAGCCTGGGGTCTCGGAATGAAAAACTGTTTTTT
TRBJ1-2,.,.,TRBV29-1,CSVGGGNYGYTF,TGCAGCGTTGGTGGGGGTAACTATGGCTACACCTTC
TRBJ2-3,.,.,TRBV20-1,CSAPQVLASTDTQYF,TGCAGTGCTCCCCAGGTCTTAGCTAGCACAGATACGCAGTATTTT
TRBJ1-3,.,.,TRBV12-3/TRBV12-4,CASSFYGDAGNTIYF,TGTGCCAGCAGTTTCTATGGTGATGCGGGAAACACCATATATTTT
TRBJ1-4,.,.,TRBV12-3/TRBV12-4,CASSFRIGNEKLFF,TGTGCCAGCAGTTTCCGGATCGGGAATGAAAAACTGTTTTTT
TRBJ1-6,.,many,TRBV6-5,CASTFGSNSPLHF,TGTGCCAGCACTTTCGGGTCTAATTCACCCCTCCACTTT
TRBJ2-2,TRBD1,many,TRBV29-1,CSVTTGTGDTGELFF,TGCAGCGTTACAACCGGGACAGGGGACACCGGGGAGCTGTTTTTT
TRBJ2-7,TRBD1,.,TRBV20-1,CSASRGDRRGYEQYF,TGCAGTGCTAGTCGTGGGGACAGGCGTGGGTACGAGCAGTACTTC
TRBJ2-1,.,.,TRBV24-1,CATSDTLGDKSYNEQFF,TGTGCCACCAGTGATACCCTCGGGGACAAAAGCTACAATGAGCAGTTCTTC
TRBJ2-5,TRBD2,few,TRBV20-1,CSAGTSGTQETQYF,TGCAGTGCCGGGACTAGCGGGACCCAAGAGACCCAGTACTTC
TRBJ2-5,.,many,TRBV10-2,CASSSPWGAGETQYF,TGCGCCAGCAGTTCCCCTTGGGGGGCCGGCGAGACCCAGTACTTC
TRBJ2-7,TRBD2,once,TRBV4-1,CASSQVFETSGNYEQYF,TGCGCCAGCAGCCAAGTGTTCGAGACTAGCGGGAATTACGAGCAGTACTTC
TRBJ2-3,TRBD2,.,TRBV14,CSSSLSGGPDTDTQYF,TGTTCCAGCAGCCTTAGCGGGGGGCCAGACACAGATACGCAGTATTTT
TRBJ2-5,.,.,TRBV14,CASSQAGVGETQYF,TGTGCCAGCAGCCAAGCAGGGGTCGGGGAGACCCAGTACTTC
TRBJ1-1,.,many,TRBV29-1,CSVKGVGTEAFF,TGCAGCGTTAAAGGGGTGGGCACTGAAGCTTTCTTT
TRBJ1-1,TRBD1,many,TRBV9,CASSPPTGGGSTEAFF,TGTGCCAGCAGCCCTCCGACAGGGGGGGGAAGCACTGAAGCTTTCTTT
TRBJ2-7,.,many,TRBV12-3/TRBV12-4,CASSRAVGVQYF,TGTGCCAGCAGTCGAGCGGTGGGAGTGCAGTACTTC
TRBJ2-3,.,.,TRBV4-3,CASSPKRGTDTQYF,TGCGCCAGCAGCCCAAAGCGGGGCACAGATACGCAGTATTTT
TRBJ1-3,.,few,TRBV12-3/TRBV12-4,CASSLSVGGNTIYF,TGTGCCAGCAGTTTAAGCGTCGGAGGAAACACCATATATTTT
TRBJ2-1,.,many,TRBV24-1,CATSRGMEQFF,TGTGCCACCAGTAGGGGAATGGAGCAGTTCTTC
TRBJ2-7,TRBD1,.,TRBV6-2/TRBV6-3,CASRTSGQGQYF,TGTGCCAGCAGAACTTCGGGACAGGGGCAGTACTTC
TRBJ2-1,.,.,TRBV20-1,CSARYKSSYNEQFF,TGCAGTGCTAGATACAAAAGCTCCTACAATGAGCAGTTCTTC
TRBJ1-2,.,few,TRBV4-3,CASSQEYGNLYGYTF,TGCGCCAGCAGCCAAGAATACGGGAACCTCTATGGCTACACCTTC
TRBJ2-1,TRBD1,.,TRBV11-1,CASSSPGPPRDRGSNEQFF,TGTGCCAGCAGCTCTCCTGGCCCCCCCCGGGACAGGGGTTCGAATGAGCAGTTCTTC
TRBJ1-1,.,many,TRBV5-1,CASSQDIYTEAFF,TGCGCCAGCAGCCAGGATATTTACACTGAAGCTTTCTTT
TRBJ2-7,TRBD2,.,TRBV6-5,CASSYPSLRGGYEQYF,TGTGCCAGCAGTTACCCGTCTTTGCGGGGGGGGTACGAGCAGTACTTC
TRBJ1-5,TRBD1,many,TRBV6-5,CASSYADRDHQPQHF,TGTGCCAGCAGTTACGCGGACAGGGATCATCAGCCCCAGCATTTT
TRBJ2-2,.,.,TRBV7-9,CASSLYGATGELFF,TGTGCCAGCAGCTTATATGGAGCAACCGGGGAGCTGTTTTTT
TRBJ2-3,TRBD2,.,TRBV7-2,CASSSSAGGTDTQYF,TGTGCCAGCAGCTCATCGGCGGGGGGCACAGATACGCAGTATTTT
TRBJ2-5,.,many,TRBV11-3,CASSPTPAETQYF,TGTGCCAGCAGCCCCACCCCGGCGGAGACCCAGTACTTC
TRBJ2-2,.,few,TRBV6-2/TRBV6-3,CASSQRGAISGELFF,TGTGCCAGCAGCCAGCGCGGGGCCATATCGGGGGAGCTGTTTTTT
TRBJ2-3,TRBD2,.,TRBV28,CASRSGGVPDTQYF,TGTGCCAGCAGGAGCGGGGGGGTCCCAGATACGCAGTATTTT
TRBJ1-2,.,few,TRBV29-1,CSAVLGGYGYTF,TGCAGCGCTGTGCTGGGGGGGTATGGCTACACCTTC
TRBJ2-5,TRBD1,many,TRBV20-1,CSAPKTGTNQETQYF,TGCAGTGCTCCAAAGACAGGGACCAACCAAGAGACCCAGTACTTC
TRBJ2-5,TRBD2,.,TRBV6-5,CASSYSASGGAKTQYF,TGTGCCAGCAGTTACTCGGCTAGCGGGGGGGCAAAGACCCAGTACTTC
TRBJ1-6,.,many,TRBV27,CASSLWGHRPLHF,TGTGCCAGCAGTTTATGGGGGCATAGACCCCTCCACTTT
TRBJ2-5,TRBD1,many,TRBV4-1,CASSQVGTGETQYF,TGCGCCAGCAGCCAAGTCGGGACAGGGGAGACCCAGTACTTC
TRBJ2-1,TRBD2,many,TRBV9,CASSPPSGGAYNEQFF,TGTGCCAGCAGCCCTCCCAGCGGGGGGGCCTACAATGAGCAGTTCTTC
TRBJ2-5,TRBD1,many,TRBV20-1,CSASGTAQETQYF,TGCAGTGCTAGCGGGACAGCTCAAGAGACCCAGTACTTC
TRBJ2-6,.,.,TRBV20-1,CSAERTSGANVLTF,TGCAGTGCCGAGAGGACGTCTGGGGCCAACGTCCTGACTTTC
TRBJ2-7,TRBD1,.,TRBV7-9,CASSQRQGVAYEQYF,TGTGCCAGCAGCCAAAGACAGGGAGTGGCCTACGAGCAGTACTTC
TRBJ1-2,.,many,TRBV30,CACMVGYGYTF,TGTGCCTGCATGGTTGGCTATGGCTACACCTTC
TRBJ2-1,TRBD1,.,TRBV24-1,CATRATGAYNEQFF,TGTGCCACCAGAGCCACAGGGGCGTACAATGAGCAGTTCTTC